The 26 T cell receptor beta chains in this list originate from one sample, sequenced in a study of cytomegalovirus exposure and HLA in healthy donors. The PCR made use of 60 Vbeta and 13 Jbeta primers. Clones were sequenced by immunoSEQ multiplex PCR, and TCRdb holds only the in-frame ones, with some missing. The repertoire holds some 190,000 clones, 70% to 80% seen once, with around 1.5% in the top ten. Material: PBMCs. The receptor set was obtained from a man younger than 30 in good health and CMV-seronegative.

This clone was detected a few times. V and J are TRBV27 and TRBJ2-3; 11 nucleotides line up with TRBD2. This CDR3 spans 17 amino acids. Looked up from germline, CDR1 is MNHEY and CDR2 is SMNVEV (reference sequence). V dropped 5 bases and J dropped 4; count of bases not matched to a gene: 11. The CDR3 protein is CASSTLELAGASDTQYF. Here the CDR3 DNA reads TGTGCCAGCAGTACCCTCGAACTAGCGGGAGCCTCAGATACGCAGTATTTT.

The table lists this clone with a few counts. The chain employs TRBV21-1 and TRBJ1-2; the table's D call, TRBD1, has no DNA check behind it. TRBV21-1 is termed a pseudogene. The CDR3 contains 13 residues. The CDR3 coding sequence is TGTGCCAGCAGCAATCACAGGGGATATGGCTACACCTTC. Amino acids: CASSNHRGYGYTF.

The chain links TRBV5-1 to TRBJ2-7; 9 bases are shared with TRBD1. Trimming cost V 3 bases and J 2 bases; bases outside gene matches: 9. CDR1 is SGHRS, CDR2 YFSETQ, per germline. This CDR3 has 16 amino acids. Written as DNA, the CDR3 is TGCGCCAGCAGCTCCCTCGGACAGGGGAAACCCTACGAGCAGTACTTC. Its protein product is CASSSLGQGKPYEQYF.

This clone was counted between two and nine times. The chain carries TRBV29-1 and TRBJ2-3, with a tentative D call TRBD1 (6 bases). This CDR3 contains 15 residues. V dropped 5 bases and J dropped 0 bases, with 15 bases sitting between them. Germline lookup yields CDR1 SQVTM and CDR2 ANQGSEA. CDR3 coding DNA: TGCAGCGTTACTCCTGACAGGTCAAGCACAGATACGCAGTATTTT. Translating it yields CSVTPDRSSTDTQYF.

This clone has a handful of counts. The genes are TRBV5-1 and TRBJ1-2; D might be TRBD1 (5 bases). The germline CDR1 and CDR2 sequences are SGHRS and YFSETQ. CDR3 length: 14 residues. V was clipped by 5 bases and J by 3 bases, with 14 bases between them. The CDR3 here is CASSPTGDDYGYTF. Here the CDR3 DNA reads TGCGCCAGCAGTCCGACGGGGGACGACTATGGCTACACCTTC.

The chain couples TRBV20-1 to TRBJ2-1; no clear D gene. V lost 0 bases and J lost 8, with 5 bases in between. From germline, CDR1 is DFQATT and CDR2 SNEGSKA (reference sequence). The CDR3 runs to 11 residues. The CDR3 nucleotides are TGCAGTGCTAGAGATCAGGATGAGCAGTTCTTC. Translating it yields CSARDQDEQFF.

This clone was seen just once. The V and J genes are TRBV10-3 and TRBJ2-7; 12 nucleotides agree with TRBD2. Germline loops: CDR1 ENHRY, CDR2 SYGVKD. The CDR3 runs 15 residues. V lost 6 bases to trimming and J lost 2 bases; unmatched junction nucleotides: 5. The CDR3 bases are TGTGCCATCAGGGTCACTAGCGGGAGGCCCTACGAGCAGTACTTC. Protein sequence: CAIRVTSGRPYEQYF.

The CDR3 DNA reads TGTGCCAGCAGCCAAGACAGCTACGAGCAGTACTTC. It translates to CASSQDSYEQYF. The chain carries TRBV5-4 and TRBJ2-7; D is possibly TRBD1 (5 bases). CDR3 length: 12 residues. CDR1 is SGHNT, CDR2 YYREEE, per germline (reference sequence). V was pared by 4 bases and J by 3 bases, with 8 bases between.

The CDR3 DNA reads TGTGCCAGCGGGCAGGGGTACAATGAGCAGTTCTTC. Its protein product is CASGQGYNEQFF. The chain is built from TRBV6-4 and TRBJ2-1; the D gene is possibly TRBD1 (6 bases). CDR1 is MRHNA, CDR2 SNTAGT, per germline. This CDR3 comprises 12 residues. V was cut by 8 bases and J by 4 bases, with 9 bases left in between.

The chain couples TRBV19 to TRBJ1-2; D perhaps matches TRBD1 (6 bases). CDR1 is LNHDA, CDR2 SQIVND, per germline (reference sequence). This CDR3 spans 13 amino acids. Trimming left V 7 bases short and J 0 bases short, with 9 bases between. The CDR3: CASTRTANYGYTF. The CDR3 DNA sequence: TGTGCCAGTACCCGGACAGCTAACTATGGCTACACCTTC. The entire variable domain, with the rest obtained from reference TRBV19 and TRBJ1-2, is as follows: DGGITQSPKYLFRKEGQNVTLSCEQNLNHDAMYWYRQDPGQGLRLIYYSQIVNDFQKGDIAEGYSVSREKKESFPLTVTSAQKNPTAFYLCASTRTANYGYTFGSGTRLTVV.

There are a few counts of this clone. The rearrangement joins TRBV30 to TRBJ1-5, with 7 bases fitting TRBD1. CDR1 is GTSNPN and CDR2 is SVGIG in the germline V gene (reference sequence). After removal of 5 bases from V and 0 bases from J, the junction contained 4 bases not matched to a gene. The length of the CDR3 is 14 residues. The chain's CDR3 is CAWSTGISNQPQHF. Here the CDR3 DNA reads TGTGCCTGGTCGACAGGGATTAGCAATCAGCCCCAGCATTTT.

The V call is TRBV5-1, the J call TRBJ1-4; possibly TRBD1 for D (5 bases). Germline CDR1 is SGHRS and CDR2 is YFSETQ. The ends were cut back, 5 bases at V and 2 bases at J, with 10 bases in the middle. This CDR3 is 14 amino acids long. CDR3 in amino acids: CASSRGTTNEKLFF. In nucleotides, the CDR3 is TGCGCCAGCAGTCGGGGGACCACTAATGAAAAACTGTTTTTT.

This chain joins TRBV5-1 and TRBJ2-5; tentatively, D is TRBD2 (6 bases). The germline gives CDR1 SGHRS, CDR2 YFSETQ. V gave up 2 bases and J gave up 3 bases, with 8 bases separating them. The length of the CDR3 is 13 residues. The CDR3 nucleotides are TGCGCCAGCAGCTTTTCTAGCGAAGAGACCCAGTACTTC. It specifies CASSFSSEETQYF.

Details on this clone: A read error may account for a junction end that differs from germline. CDR3: CASSLSGVVNRPQHF. As DNA, the CDR3 is TGTGCCAGCAGTTTATCCGGGGTGGTCAATCGGCCCCAGCATTTT. This sequence joins TRBV28 and TRBJ1-5, with D unclear. CDR3 length: 15 residues. Per the germline V gene, CDR1 is MDHEN and CDR2 is SYDVKM. The full variable domain, completed using reference TRBV28 and TRBJ1-5, is DVKVTQSSRYLVKRTGEKVFLECVQDMDHENMFWYRQDPGLGLRLIYFSYDVKMKEKGDIPEGYSVSREKKERFSLILESASTNQTSMYLCASSLSGVVNRPQHFGDGTRLSIL.

This clone has a handful of counts. The rearrangement links TRBV29-1 to TRBJ2-5, with D perhaps matching TRBD1 (7 bases). CDR1 is SQVTM and CDR2 is ANQGSEA in the germline V gene. The V end lost 0 bases, the J end lost 9 bases, and 14 bases lay between the germline ends. The CDR3 contains 13 residues. The CDR3 is CSVEERLGQAQYF. CDR3 sequence (DNA): TGCAGCGTTGAAGAACGACTAGGACAGGCCCAGTACTTC. The variable domain in full, with the rest retrieved from reference TRBV29-1 and TRBJ2-5, is SAVISQKPSRDICQRGTSLTIQCQVDSQVTMMFWYRQQPGQSLTLIATANQGSEATYESGFVIDKFPISRPNLTFSTLTVSNMSPEDSSIYLCSVEERLGQAQYFGPGTRLLVL.

The gene calls are TRBV28 and TRBJ2-7; TRBD2 aligns across 11 bases. The CDR3 is made up of 17 amino acids. V shed 9 bases, J shed 6 bases, and the junction held 19 bases outside the gene matches. CDR1 is MDHEN, CDR2 SYDVKM, per germline. CDR3 loop: CASRTGNVAGGPGEQYF. CDR3 nucleotide sequence: TGTGCCAGTCGGACAGGGAATGTAGCGGGAGGGCCGGGCGAGCAGTACTTC.

This clone appeared a few times. The chain is built from TRBV2 and TRBJ1-3; possible D gene TRBD1, 5 bases. Trimming took 2 bases from V and 7 from J, leaving 18 bases between them. The CDR3 loop spans 16 amino acids. Germline V gene sequence: CDR1 SNHLY, CDR2 FYNNEI. Written as DNA, the CDR3 is TGTGCCAGCAGTGAAAGCGGGGACCGGAGGATGAACACCATATATTTT. Amino acids: CASSESGDRRMNTIYF.

This clone was counted only a few times. The rearrangement links TRBV7-9 to TRBJ1-2, with 7 bases fitting TRBD1. This CDR3 comprises 14 residues. Germline values: CDR1 SEHNR, CDR2 FQNEAQ (reference sequence). The V gene end was trimmed by 6 bases and the J gene end by 4 bases; junction bases not matched to a gene: 8. The CDR3 here is CASRPPGQRYGYTF. The CDR3 region has the DNA TGTGCCAGCAGGCCTCCGGGACAGCGCTATGGCTACACCTTC.

The chain carries TRBV2 and TRBJ1-3, with a tentative D call TRBD1 (6 bases). V shed 8 bases and J shed 6 bases, with 11 bases lying between them. Germline V gives CDR1 SNHLY, CDR2 FYNNEI. The CDR3 spans 12 residues. CDR3 amino acids: CASRAGVNTIYF. The CDR3, as DNA: TGTGCCAGCCGAGCAGGGGTAAACACCATATATTTT. The full variable domain, in which reference TRBV2 and TRBJ1-3 provide the parts outside the CDR3, is EPEVTQTPSHQVTQMGQEVILRCVPISNHLYFYWYRQILGQKVEFLVSFYNNEISEKSEIFDDQFSVERPDGSNFTLKIRSTKLEDSAMYFCASRAGVNTIYFGEGSWLTVV.

This sequence joins TRBV19 and TRBJ1-5, with D possibly TRBD1 on 6 matching bases. Trimming pared 5 bases from V and 3 bases from J, leaving 14 bases between. Germline assignment: CDR1 LNHDA and CDR2 SQIVND (reference sequence). This CDR3 has 15 residues. The CDR3 region is CASSPTGAYNQPQHF. CDR3 nucleotides: TGTGCCAGTAGTCCGACAGGAGCCTACAATCAGCCCCAGCATTTT.

The CDR3 sequence: CASSLGGDSPLHF. CDR3 in DNA: TGTGCCAGCAGCTTGGGGGGAGACTCACCCCTCCACTTT. J is TRBJ1-6 and V is TRBV5-6; D ambiguous. The V end was cut by 0 bases, the J end by 10 bases, with 8 bases between. CDR3 length: 13 residues. The germline V gene encodes CDR1 SGHDT and CDR2 YYEEEE.

The chain is built from TRBV19 and TRBJ2-2; TRBD2 aligns across 14 bases. CDR1 is LNHDA, CDR2 SQIVND, per germline (reference sequence). V trimming: 7 bases; J trimming: 5 bases; junction bases outside the gene matches: 9. This CDR3 has 17 amino acids. DNA of the CDR3: TGTGCCAGTATGGTTTGGACTAGCGGGAGGAGAACCGGGGAGCTGTTTTTT. This translates into CASMVWTSGRRTGELFF.

V is TRBV10-3 and J is TRBJ2-2; D not certain. V was cut by 2 bases and J by 5 bases, with 6 bases left in between. The CDR3 covers 13 residues. Germline V lookup: CDR1 ENHRY, CDR2 SYGVKD. CDR3 loop: CAISESETGELFF. The CDR3 DNA follows: TGTGCCATCAGTGAGAGCGAGACCGGGGAGCTGTTTTTT.

This rearrangement joins TRBV25-1 to TRBJ2-7; 12 bases are a match to TRBD1. The CDR3 is made up of 17 amino acids. J gave up 6 bases and V 2 bases, and 11 bases lay outside the gene matches. CDR1 is MGHDK, CDR2 SYGVNS, per germline. The CDR3 region has the DNA TGTGCCAGCAGTGAACGGGCGGGAGGGACAGGGGGCTTCGAGCAGTACTTC. Amino acids: CASSERAGGTGGFEQYF.

This chain uses TRBV9 with TRBJ2-1; D remains ambiguous. CDR3 length equals 15 residues. With 4 bases removed from V and 0 bases from J, the gap between germline ends came to 11 bases. Germline-derived CDR1 and CDR2 are SGDLS and YYNGEE. As DNA, the CDR3 is TGTGCCAGCAGCCTGGCCCCCAGCTCCTACAATGAGCAGTTCTTC. Amino acid sequence: CASSLAPSSYNEQFF.

The chain employs TRBV6-4 and TRBJ1-5; TRBD1 aligns across 9 bases. Germline V gives CDR1 MRHNA, CDR2 SNTAGT. The length of the CDR3 is 15 residues. V was clipped by 5 bases and J by 2 bases; unmatched bases: 4. The CDR3 DNA follows: TGTGCCAGCAGTTCGGACAGGGGCGGCAATCAGCCCCAGCATTTT. Translated: CASSSDRGGNQPQHF.